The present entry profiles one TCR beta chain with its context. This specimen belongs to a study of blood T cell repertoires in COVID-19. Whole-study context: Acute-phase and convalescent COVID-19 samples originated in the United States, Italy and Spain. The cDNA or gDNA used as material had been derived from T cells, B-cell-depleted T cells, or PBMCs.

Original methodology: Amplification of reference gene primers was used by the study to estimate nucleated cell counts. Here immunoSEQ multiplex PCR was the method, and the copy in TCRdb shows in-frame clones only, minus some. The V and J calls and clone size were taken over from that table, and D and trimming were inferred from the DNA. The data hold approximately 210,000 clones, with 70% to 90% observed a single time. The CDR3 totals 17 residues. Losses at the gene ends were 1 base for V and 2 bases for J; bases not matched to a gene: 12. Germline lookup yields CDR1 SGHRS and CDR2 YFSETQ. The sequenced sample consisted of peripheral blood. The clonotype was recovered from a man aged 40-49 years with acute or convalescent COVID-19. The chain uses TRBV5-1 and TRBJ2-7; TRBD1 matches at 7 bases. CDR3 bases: TGCGCCAGCAGCTTGCCGCGGACAGGTCGGGCAGCCTACGAGCAGTACTTC. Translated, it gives CASSLPRTGRAAYEQYF.